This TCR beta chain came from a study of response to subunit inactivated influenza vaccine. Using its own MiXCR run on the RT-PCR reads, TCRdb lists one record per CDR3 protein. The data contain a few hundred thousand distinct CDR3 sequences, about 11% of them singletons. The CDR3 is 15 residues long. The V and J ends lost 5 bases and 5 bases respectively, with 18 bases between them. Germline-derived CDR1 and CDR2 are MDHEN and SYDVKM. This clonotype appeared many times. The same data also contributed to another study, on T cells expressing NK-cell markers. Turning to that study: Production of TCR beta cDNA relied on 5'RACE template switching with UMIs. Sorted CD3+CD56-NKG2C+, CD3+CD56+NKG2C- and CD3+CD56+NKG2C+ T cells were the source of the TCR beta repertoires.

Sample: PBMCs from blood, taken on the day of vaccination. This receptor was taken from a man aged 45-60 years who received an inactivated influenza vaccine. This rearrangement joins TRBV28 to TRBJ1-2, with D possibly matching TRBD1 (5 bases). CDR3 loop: CASSPPGSDKYGYTF. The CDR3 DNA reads TGTGCCAGCAGTCCCCCAGGATCGGACAAGTATGGCTACACCTTC.